Following are 11 T cell receptor beta chains from one sample sequenced in a study of shared clonotypes between healthy human individuals. Repertoires were generated with immunoSEQ multiplex PCR, while TCRdb's copy carries only in-frame clones and drops some. This table holds a few million clones, 93% found once. What was sequenced was naive CD4+ T cells from PBMCs. This sample's subset: CD45RA+ positively selected. Receptors were obtained from a young man in good health. Some clones in this sample may be carry-over from other donors' samples.

CDR3 nucleotide sequence: TGTGCCAGCTCACCACTGCTTAGGGAGACCCAGTACTTC. It specifies CASSPLLRETQYF. The chain has TRBV18 and TRBJ2-5; D is ambiguous. Trimming removed 1 base from V and 5 bases from J, with 8 bases in between. This CDR3 is 13 amino acids long. Germline assignment: CDR1 KGHSH and CDR2 LQKENI.

The V call is TRBV6-1, the J call TRBJ2-3; 7 positions agree with TRBD1. The V gene end was trimmed by 8 bases and the J gene end by 3 bases; junction bases not matched to a gene: 8. This CDR3 spans 14 amino acids. CDR1 is MNHNS, CDR2 SASEGT, per germline. This CDR3 is CASAAGTATDTQYF. In nucleotides, the CDR3 is TGTGCCAGCGCGGCCGGGACAGCTACAGATACGCAGTATTTT.

The V and J genes are TRBV6-5 and TRBJ1-1; no definite D call. Trimming stripped 7 bases from V and 7 bases from J, with 10 bases between. Germline V gives CDR1 MNHEY, CDR2 SVGAGI. The CDR3 has 11 residues. CDR3 loop: CASISLFEAFF. The CDR3 DNA is TGTGCCAGCATTTCTCTTTTTGAAGCTTTCTTT.

The chain joins TRBV18 to TRBJ1-1, with D uncertain. The CDR3 is 13 residues long. V was cut by 2 bases and J by 3 bases, with 7 bases left in between. From germline, CDR1 is KGHSH and CDR2 LQKENI. The CDR3 coding sequence is TGTGCCAGCTCACCATTCTCGCACACTGAAGCTTTCTTT. Translated: CASSPFSHTEAFF.

V usage is TRBV6-5 and J usage is TRBJ1-4, with D possibly being TRBD1 (5 bases). The length of the CDR3 is 14 residues. Germline CDR1 and CDR2: MNHEY and SVGAGI. Trimming took off 6 bases at V and 5 bases at J, with 13 bases between the two ends. CDR3 loop: CASSLGQRNEKLFF. The DNA of the CDR3 is TGTGCCAGCAGCCTCGGACAACGAAATGAAAAACTGTTTTTT.

J is TRBJ2-3 and V is TRBV7-9, with 7 bases that match TRBD2. Germline V CDR1 and CDR2: SEHNR, FQNEAQ (reference sequence). V lost 4 bases and J lost 1; bases outside the gene matches: 5. There are 15 residues in the CDR3. CDR3 nucleotides: TGTGCCAGCAGCTCCTACGCGGGGGGCACAGATACGCAGTATTTT. Its translation is CASSSYAGGTDTQYF.

The V call is TRBV7-6, the J call TRBJ2-7; possible D gene TRBD2, 6 bases. The CDR3 loop spans 14 amino acids. The germline CDR1 and CDR2 sequences are SGHVS and FNYEAQ. V was shortened by 6 bases and J by 1 base, with 13 bases between the two germline ends. This CDR3 is CASSWGGASYEQYF. The CDR3 bases are TGTGCCAGCAGTTGGGGCGGGGCTTCCTACGAGCAGTACTTC. The variable domain in full, with the rest retrieved from reference TRBV7-6 and TRBJ2-7, is GAGVSQSPRYKVTKRGQDVALRCDPISGHVSLYWYRQALGQGPEFLTYFNYEAQQDKSGLPNDRFSAERPEGSISTLTIQRTEQRDSAMYRCASSWGGASYEQYFGPGTRLTVT.

The genes are TRBV5-4 and TRBJ2-7, with D uncertain. The CDR3 is 15 amino acids. Germline V CDR1 and CDR2: SGHNT, YYREEE (reference sequence). The V end lost 4 bases, the J end lost 1 base, and 15 bases lay between the germline ends. This chain's CDR3 is CASSSHIGASYEQYF. CDR3 DNA sequence: TGTGCCAGCAGCAGCCATATAGGCGCTTCCTACGAGCAGTACTTC.

The J gene is TRBJ2-7, the V gene TRBV29-1; D gene uncertain. This CDR3 is 12 amino acids long. CDR1 is SQVTM, CDR2 ANQGSEA, per germline. Trimming removed 5 bases from V and 0 bases from J, with 8 bases in between. The CDR3 DNA is TGCAGCGTTCCCCTCATCTCCTACGAGCAGTACTTC. It specifies CSVPLISYEQYF.

The V gene is TRBV28, the J gene TRBJ1-5, with 7 bases that match TRBD1. Looked up from germline, CDR1 is MDHEN and CDR2 is SYDVKM. Germline trimming cut 1 base from V and 5 bases from J; bases unmatched to any gene: 5. The CDR3 consists of 15 residues. CDR3 DNA: TGTGCCAGCAGTTTATTAGCAGGGGGGGATCAGCCCCAGCATTTT. This encodes CASSLLAGGDQPQHF.

The CDR3 reads CASSFWASGLYEQYF. The CDR3 DNA follows: TGTGCCAGCAGCTTCTGGGCTAGCGGACTCTACGAGCAGTACTTC. V and J are TRBV7-2 and TRBJ2-7; 7 bases map to TRBD2. J gave up 3 bases and V 3 bases, and 8 bases lay outside the gene matches. Germline V gene sequence: CDR1 SGHTA, CDR2 FQGNSA. CDR3 length: 15 residues.